Presented here are 32 T cell receptor beta chains from one specimen sequenced in a study of T cells in Graves' hyperthyroidism and ophthalmopathy. Amplification of TCR beta CDR3 regions was performed using RNA transcripts as template. Researchers ran a first-round RT-PCR on the TCR CDR3 using the HTBI primer set. TCRdb called the multiplex PCR reads again in MiXCR, with one record for every CDR3 protein. This sample has some 560,000 distinct CDR3 sequences, with less than 20% found just once. The sequencing input was blood. All receptors come from a woman aged 25 to 39 with Graves' hyperthyroidism.

This clonotype was seen many times. The DNA for the CDR3 is TGCAGCGCAGGGGACAGTTATTCCTACGAGCAGTACTTC. Translating gives CSAGDSYSYEQYF. The J gene is TRBJ2-7, the V gene TRBV29-1, with 7 bases matching TRBD1. CDR1 is SQVTM, CDR2 ANQGSEA, per germline. Losses at the gene ends were 7 bases for V and 1 base for J; bases not matched to a gene: 7. There are 13 residues in the CDR3.

The table lists this clonotype with a few counts. The chain carries TRBV6-6 and TRBJ2-7; D may be TRBD1 or TRBD2 (5 bases each). Trimming shortened V by 2 bases and J by 2 bases, and 13 bases separated the two germline ends. Germline V gene data show CDR1 as MNHNY and CDR2 as SVGAGI (reference sequence). The CDR3 consists of 15 residues. The CDR3 region is CASSYARDGAYEQYF. The CDR3 DNA follows: TGTGCCAGCAGTTACGCCCGGGACGGAGCCTACGAGCAGTACTTC.

The chain has TRBV7-9 and TRBJ1-3; 10 positions agree with TRBD1. This CDR3 region has 14 residues. With V trimmed by 6 bases and J by 8 bases, 7 bases remained unmatched. Germline values: CDR1 SEHNR, CDR2 FQNEAQ (reference sequence). The CDR3 DNA reads TGTGCCAGCAGTACGGACAGGGGGTGGGACACCATATATTTT. Translation gives CASSTDRGWDTIYF. The variable domain in full, completed from reference TRBV7-9 and TRBJ1-3, reads DTGVSQNPRHKITKRGQNVTFRCDPISEHNRLYWYRQTLGQGPEFLTYFQNEAQLEKSRLLSDRFSAERPKGSFSTLEIQRTEQGDSAMYLCASSTDRGWDTIYFGEGSWLTVV.

As regards this clonotype: A read error may account for a junction end that differs from germline. V gene TRBV6-2 or TRBV6-3 combines with J gene TRBJ1-1; maybe TRBD1 (6 bases). Germline V gene sequence: CDR1 MNHEY, CDR2 SVGEGT. The CDR3 is made up of 14 amino acids. The DNA for the CDR3 is TGTGCCAGCGGTTTAACAGGGAAAGACACTGAAGCTCTCTTT. Translating gives CASGLTGKDTEALF.

CDR3 DNA: TGTGCCAGTACCGCGGACAGAGTTGGCAATCAGCCCCAGCATTTT. Translated, it gives CASTADRVGNQPQHF. The V gene is TRBV19, the J gene TRBJ1-5; the D gene is possibly TRBD1 (6 bases). Germline CDR1 and CDR2: LNHDA and SQIVND (reference sequence). The ends were cut back, 7 bases at V and 2 bases at J, with 15 bases in the middle. The CDR3 runs to 15 residues. The variable domain in full, completed from reference TRBV19 and TRBJ1-5, reads DGGITQSPKYLFRKEGQNVTLSCEQNLNHDAMYWYRQDPGQGLRLIYYSQIVNDFQKGDIAEGYSVSREKKESFPLTVTSAQKNPTAFYLCASTADRVGNQPQHFGDGTRLSIL.

This clonotype has a count of ten or more. The chain employs TRBV6-1 and TRBJ2-2, with 7 bases fitting TRBD2. Germline-derived CDR1 and CDR2 are MNHNS and SASEGT. J was trimmed by 6 bases and V by 6 bases; bases with no gene match: 7. The CDR3 extends over 14 amino acids. The CDR3 DNA reads as TGTGCCAGCAGCGTTAGCGGGTATCCCGGGGAGCTGTTTTTT. It encodes CASSVSGYPGELFF.

The V and J genes are TRBV19 and TRBJ1-1, with 7 bases lining up with TRBD1. This CDR3 region has 15 residues. Trimming took 4 bases from V and 0 from J; bases not matched to a gene: 5. Germline-derived CDR1 and CDR2 are LNHDA and SQIVND (reference sequence). CDR3 sequence (DNA): TGTGCCAGTAGTACCCGGACAGGCGTGAACACTGAAGCTTTCTTT. This translates into CASSTRTGVNTEAFF.

This clonotype was detected ten times or more. The genes are TRBV7-2 and TRBJ1-4, with unresolved D. Germline V gene sequence: CDR1 SGHTA, CDR2 FQGNSA. The CDR3 runs to 15 residues. Trimming shortened V by 5 bases and J by 2 bases, and 12 bases separated the two germline ends. The CDR3 sequence: CASSPSLTTNEKLFF. CDR3 in DNA: TGTGCCAGCAGCCCTTCGCTGACGACTAATGAAAAACTGTTTTTT. Supplemented by reference TRBV7-2 and TRBJ1-4, the full variable domain reads GAGVSQSPSNKVTEKGKDVELRCDPISGHTALYWYRQSLGQGLEFLIYFQGNSAPDKSGLPSDRFSAERTGGSVSTLTIQRTQQEDSAVYLCASSPSLTTNEKLFFGSGTQLSVL.

This clonotype was detected only a few times. The chain links TRBV20-1 to TRBJ2-2; no clear D gene. The V gene's germline CDR1 is DFQATT and CDR2 SNEGSKA (reference sequence). The CDR3 sequence is 13 residues long. V lost 0 bases, J lost 9 bases, and 11 bases lay in between. The CDR3 is CSARDRRIRELFF. The CDR3 nucleotides are TGCAGTGCTAGAGATCGGCGGATCCGGGAGCTGTTTTTT.

The chain links TRBV6-1 to TRBJ1-6, with 8 bases aligning to TRBD1. The CDR3 runs 14 residues. Germline CDR1 reads MNHNS; CDR2 reads SASEGT. V lost 6 bases and J lost 5; bases outside the gene matches: 3. The CDR3, as DNA: TGTGCCAGCAGAGTGACAGGGGATAATTCACCCCTCCACTTT. Amino acid sequence: CASRVTGDNSPLHF.

There are many counts of this clonotype. V is TRBV28 and J is TRBJ1-3; a possible D gene is TRBD1 (5 bases). This CDR3 region has 16 residues. Looked up from germline, CDR1 is MDHEN and CDR2 is SYDVKM. Trimming cost V 6 bases and J 2 bases, with 17 bases left between them. The CDR3 reads CASRSGGGPTGNTIYF. The DNA for the CDR3 is TGTGCCAGCAGGAGCGGGGGGGGACCCACTGGAAACACCATATATTTT.

This clonotype came up a few times. The chain is built from TRBV27 and TRBJ1-6; D is ambiguous. Trimming pared 5 bases from V and 0 bases from J, leaving 17 bases between. The length of the CDR3 is 18 residues. Germline CDR1 and CDR2: MNHEY and SMNVEV (reference sequence). Written as DNA, the CDR3 is TGTGCCAGCAGTCGTGGACCCCCCAGGAGCTCCTATAATTCACCCCTCCACTTT. Its protein product is CASSRGPPRSSYNSPLHF.

The chain couples TRBV27 to TRBJ2-7; D remains ambiguous. Trimming removed 0 bases from V and 0 bases from J, with 12 bases in between. The CDR3 has 16 amino acids. Germline-derived CDR1 and CDR2 are MNHEY and SMNVEV (reference sequence). CDR3 loop: CASSLSPSWSSYEQYF. CDR3 sequence (DNA): TGTGCCAGCAGTTTATCGCCCAGCTGGAGCTCCTACGAGCAGTACTTC.

This clonotype was counted ten times or more. The V gene is TRBV18, the J gene TRBJ2-7; 8 nucleotides match TRBD1. Germline CDR1 KGHSH, CDR2 LQKENI. The V gene end was trimmed by 0 bases and the J gene end by 2 bases; junction bases not matched to a gene: 3. This CDR3 comprises 15 residues. Here the CDR3 reads CASSPPGDRTYEQYF. DNA for the CDR3: TGTGCCAGCTCACCACCGGGGGACAGGACCTACGAGCAGTACTTC.

This clonotype was recorded at least ten times. The rearrangement uses TRBV7-2 and TRBJ2-1, with D perhaps TRBD1 or TRBD2 (5 bases each). The V and J ends lost 1 base and 4 bases respectively, with 11 bases between them. Per the germline V gene, CDR1 is SGHTA and CDR2 is FQGNSA. CDR3 length: 15 residues. Here the CDR3 DNA reads TGTGCCAGCAGCTTAGATTTCGGGACGTACAATGAGCAGTTCTTC. Amino acid sequence: CASSLDFGTYNEQFF. The full variable domain, its missing parts supplied by reference TRBV7-2 and TRBJ2-1, is GAGVSQSPSNKVTEKGKDVELRCDPISGHTALYWYRQSLGQGLEFLIYFQGNSAPDKSGLPSDRFSAERTGGSVSTLTIQRTQQEDSAVYLCASSLDFGTYNEQFFGPGTRLTVL.

The rearrangement uses TRBV15 and TRBJ2-3, with TRBD2 matching over 14 bases. The CDR3 length is 17 residues. From germline, CDR1 is LNHNV and CDR2 YYDKDF (reference sequence). V dropped 3 bases and J dropped 5; count of bases not matched to a gene: 7. The CDR3 sequence is CATSSGLAGGPGDTQYF. CDR3 DNA sequence: TGTGCCACCAGCAGCGGACTAGCGGGAGGCCCTGGAGATACGCAGTATTTT.

This clonotype was seen a few times. V usage is TRBV28 and J usage is TRBJ2-5; either TRBD1 or TRBD2 may supply D (5 bases each). Germline lookup yields CDR1 MDHEN and CDR2 SYDVKM. Between the trimmed V and J ends, which lost 6 bases and 5 bases, there was a span of 34 bases. This CDR3 spans 20 amino acids. The CDR3 sequence is CASSSFYTWGYRGREETQYF. CDR3 nucleotides: TGTGCCAGCAGCTCCTTTTACACTTGGGGGTACCGTGGGAGAGAGGAGACCCAGTACTTC.

The chain has TRBV4-3 and TRBJ2-1; D is perhaps TRBD2 (5 bases). Germline V gene lookup returns CDR1 LGHNA and CDR2 YSLEER. V lost 0 bases to trimming and J lost 4 bases, with 16 bases between them. The CDR3 runs to 17 residues. In DNA, the CDR3 is TGCGCCAGCAGCCAAGACGGAGGCACTATGACATACAATGAGCAGTTCTTC. Translation: CASSQDGGTMTYNEQFF.

The rearrangement links TRBV6-1 to TRBJ2-7, with 9 bases fitting TRBD2. Per germline, CDR1 MNHNS and CDR2 SASEGT. V dropped 6 bases and J dropped 4; count of bases not matched to a gene: 10. The CDR3 loop spans 15 amino acids. This CDR3 reads CASSPSGGRGYEQYF. The CDR3 nucleotides are TGTGCCAGCAGCCCCTCCGGCGGGAGGGGGTACGAGCAGTACTTC.

This clonotype appeared many times. The chain joins TRBV11-1 to TRBJ1-1; D gene ambiguous. Deletions cut 3 bases from V and 5 bases from J, with 13 bases between. Germline V lookup: CDR1 SGHAT, CDR2 FQDESV (reference sequence). The length of the CDR3 is 14 residues. This CDR3 is CASSFSEVWTEAFF. The CDR3 DNA follows: TGTGCCAGCAGCTTTTCGGAGGTGTGGACTGAAGCTTTCTTT.

This clonotype has at least ten counts. The V gene is TRBV5-1, the J gene TRBJ2-3, with 8 bases matching TRBD2. Germline CDR1 and CDR2: SGHRS and YFSETQ. This CDR3 has 15 amino acids. Losses at the gene ends were 0 bases for V and 4 bases for J; bases not matched to a gene: 4. Written as DNA, the CDR3 is TGCGCCAGCAGCTTGGCGGGAGGGCCCCCAGATACGCAGTATTTT. Translated, it gives CASSLAGGPPDTQYF.

This clonotype was seen many times. The rearrangement links TRBV28 to TRBJ2-1, with TRBD1 matching 8 bases. The CDR3 has 20 residues. V shed 5 bases, J shed 0 bases, and the junction held 18 bases outside the gene matches. CDR1 and CDR2 from the germline V gene are MDHEN and SYDVKM. Here the CDR3 reads CASSITQGARSDSSYNEQFF. The CDR3 bases are TGTGCCAGCAGTATTACGCAGGGGGCGCGGAGTGATAGCTCCTACAATGAGCAGTTCTTC.

This clonotype was counted only a few times. The chain recombines TRBV6-1 with TRBJ2-1; TRBD2 aligns across 12 bases. Germline V lookup: CDR1 MNHNS, CDR2 SASEGT. The CDR3 extends over 16 amino acids. V lost 6 bases and J lost 7; bases outside the gene matches: 10. Here the CDR3 DNA reads TGTGCCAGCAGAACCTCTAGCGGGAGGGCTTGGAATGAGCAGTTCTTC. This codes for CASRTSSGRAWNEQFF.

V usage is TRBV11-2 and J usage is TRBJ2-7; 7 bases are shared with TRBD1. This CDR3 contains 15 residues. Germline V gives CDR1 SGHAT, CDR2 FQNNGV. V was pared by 1 base and J by 1 base, with 4 bases of the junction left unmatched. Here the CDR3 DNA reads TGTGCCAGCAGCTTAGTGGGACAGTTGTCCTACGAGCAGTACTTC. Translated, it gives CASSLVGQLSYEQYF.

The J gene is TRBJ2-1, the V gene TRBV5-1, with TRBD2 matching 16 bases. Per germline, CDR1 SGHRS and CDR2 YFSETQ. The CDR3 extends over 20 amino acids. V dropped 2 bases and J dropped 2; count of bases not matched to a gene: 10. CDR3 in amino acids: CASSFPLGTSGRAAYNEQFF. The DNA of the CDR3 is TGCGCCAGCAGCTTTCCCCTCGGGACTAGCGGGAGGGCCGCCTACAATGAGCAGTTCTTC.

V usage is TRBV15 and J usage is TRBJ1-1, with D tentatively TRBD1 (5 bases). The CDR3 runs to 15 residues. V was clipped by 4 bases and J by 6 bases, with 18 bases between them. CDR1 is LNHNV, CDR2 YYDKDF, per germline (reference sequence). CDR3 sequence: CATSKDLAGIPEAFF. Here the CDR3 DNA reads TGTGCCACCAGCAAAGATCTGGCAGGGATCCCTGAAGCTTTCTTT.

This clonotype was seen ten or more times. The J gene is TRBJ2-1, the V gene TRBV7-3; D perhaps matches TRBD1 (7 bases). The ends were cut back, 5 bases at V and 8 bases at J, with 16 bases in the middle. CDR3 length: 14 amino acids. Germline-derived CDR1 and CDR2 are SGHTA and FQGTGA. The CDR3 DNA reads as TGTGCCAGCAGCCCCCAGGGGGGATTGGATGAGCAGTTCTTC. Protein sequence: CASSPQGGLDEQFF.

This clonotype was seen repeatedly, ten times or more. The gene calls are TRBV7-6 and TRBJ2-3; perhaps TRBD2 as D (6 bases). Germline V CDR1 and CDR2: SGHVS, FNYEAQ. The CDR3 has 12 amino acids. The V end was cut by 5 bases, the J end by 8 bases, with 11 bases between. DNA of the CDR3: TGTGCCAGCAGCCAAGCGGGTTTTACGCAGTATTTT. This sequence encodes CASSQAGFTQYF. Combining the CDR3 with reference TRBV7-6 and TRBJ2-3 gives the whole variable domain GAGVSQSPRYKVTKRGQDVALRCDPISGHVSLYWYRQALGQGPEFLTYFNYEAQQDKSGLPNDRFSAERPEGSISTLTIQRTEQRDSAMYRCASSQAGFTQYFGPGTRLTVL.

In its sample, this clonotype was seen a few times. The rearrangement links TRBV30 to TRBJ1-2, with D tentatively TRBD1 (5 bases). V was trimmed by 1 base and J by 8 bases, leaving 14 bases between them. Per germline, CDR1 GTSNPN and CDR2 SVGIG (reference sequence). The CDR3 has 13 residues. Here the CDR3 reads CAWSGTGLGGYTF. DNA for the CDR3: TGTGCCTGGAGTGGAACAGGTTTAGGGGGCTACACCTTC.

This clonotype was seen repeatedly, ten times or more. The chain recombines TRBV2 with TRBJ2-5; the match to TRBD1 covers 8 bases. Germline loops: CDR1 SNHLY, CDR2 FYNNEI. J was trimmed by 5 bases and V by 11 bases; bases with no gene match: 10. The CDR3 sequence is 13 residues long. The CDR3 loop reads CASWTGSMETQYF. The CDR3 DNA follows: TGTGCCTCCTGGACAGGGAGTATGGAGACCCAGTACTTC.

The sample holds many counts of this clonotype. The rearrangement joins TRBV7-3 to TRBJ2-7; D perhaps matches TRBD1 (6 bases). Germline assignment: CDR1 SGHTA and CDR2 FQGTGA. Trimming shortened V by 1 base and J by 4 bases, and 8 bases separated the two germline ends. The CDR3 covers 13 residues. CDR3 sequence: CASSLRTDYEQYF. The CDR3 DNA reads TGTGCCAGCAGCTTAAGGACAGATTACGAGCAGTACTTC.

V usage is TRBV24-1 and J usage is TRBJ2-1; D not resolved. The germline V gene encodes CDR1 KGHDR and CDR2 SFDVKD. The CDR3 is 12 residues long. Trimming left V 4 bases short and J 4 bases short, with 4 bases between. CDR3 coding DNA: TGTGCCACCAGTGACGCTTACAATGAGCAGTTCTTC. Encoded protein: CATSDAYNEQFF.